This T cell receptor (beta chain) was captured in a study of blood T cells in healthy people across ages. General study findings and limits: Strongly correlated with naive T cell percentage was TCR beta diversity. Investigators viewed diversity estimates from one million T cells as underestimates, the study reported. Whereas aged donors had fewer naive CD4+ cells, long-lived donors had more of them and higher diversity.

Through a sample-barcoded 5' primer and a J-beta primer mix, a second PCR was run for roughly 7 to 11 cycles. Each CDR3 protein gets one entry after TCRdb re-called the 5' RACE reads with MiXCR. The sample lists over 950,000 distinct CDR3 sequences, around two fifths occurring once. Comments on this clonotype: The target antigen is unknown.

The V and J ends lost 3 bases and 9 bases respectively, with 12 bases between them. Germline V gives CDR1 SGHTA, CDR2 FQGNSA. The CDR3 sequence is 13 residues long. The TCR comes from a man in his late teens or twenties in good health. The chain has TRBV7-2 and TRBJ2-1; weak D call: TRBD2 (6 bases). Sequenced: blood. Written as DNA, the CDR3 is TGTGCCAGCAGCTTCGGAGGGACGGGTGAGCAGTTCTTC. Residues: CASSFGGTGEQFF. Drawing the rest from reference TRBV7-2 and TRBJ2-1, the complete variable domain is GAGVSQSPSNKVTEKGKDVELRCDPISGHTALYWYRQSLGQGLEFLIYFQGNSAPDKSGLPSDRFSAERTGGSVSTLTIQRTQQEDSAVYLCASSFGGTGEQFFGPGTRLTVL.